This TCR beta chain derives from a study of OX40 agonist ivuxolimab in advanced cancers. Across the study: Patients with hepatocellular carcinoma, melanoma, renal cell or head and neck cancer made up the dose-escalation patients.

With baseline, cycle 4 day 1, and cycle 7 day 1 as timepoints, blood was sampled. TCRdb keeps only in-frame clones here, not all; method: immunoSEQ multiplex PCR. The sample consists of about 70,000 clones, around 86% of them appearing once. Germline CDR1 is SGHDT and CDR2 is YYEEEE. The V segment lost 4 bases and the J segment 1 base; nucleotides outside the gene matches: 8. This CDR3 has 16 amino acids. Sequenced here: CD4+ or CD8+ T cells sorted from blood, sampled in a trial of the OX40 agonist ivuxolimab. The rearrangement joins TRBV5-6 to TRBJ1-1; 9 nucleotides agree with TRBD1. The source of this sequence is an adult with an advanced solid tumor such as melanoma, head and neck, liver or kidney cancer. CDR3 nucleotide sequence: TGTGCCAGCAGCCTTAATGAGGGACAGGGGAACACTGAAGCTTTCTTT. This gives the protein CASSLNEGQGNTEAFF. Using reference TRBV5-6 and TRBJ1-1 for the parts outside the CDR3, the full variable domain is DAGVTQSPTHLIKTRGQQVTLRCSPKSGHDTVSWYQQALGQGPQFIFQYYEEEERQRGNFPDRFSGHQFPNYSSELNVNALLLGDSALYLCASSLNEGQGNTEAFFGQGTRLTVV.